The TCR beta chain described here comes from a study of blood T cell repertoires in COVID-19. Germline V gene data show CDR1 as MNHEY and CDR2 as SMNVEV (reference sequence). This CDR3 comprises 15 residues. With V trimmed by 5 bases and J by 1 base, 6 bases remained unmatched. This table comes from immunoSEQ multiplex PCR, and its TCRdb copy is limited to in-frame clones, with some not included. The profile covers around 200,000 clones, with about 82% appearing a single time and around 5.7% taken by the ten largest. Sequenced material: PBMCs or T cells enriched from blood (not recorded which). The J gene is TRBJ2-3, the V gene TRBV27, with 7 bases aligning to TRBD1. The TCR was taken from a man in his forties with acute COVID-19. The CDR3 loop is CASSPTGERTDTQYF. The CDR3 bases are TGTGCCAGCAGTCCCACAGGGGAGCGCACAGATACGCAGTATTTT.